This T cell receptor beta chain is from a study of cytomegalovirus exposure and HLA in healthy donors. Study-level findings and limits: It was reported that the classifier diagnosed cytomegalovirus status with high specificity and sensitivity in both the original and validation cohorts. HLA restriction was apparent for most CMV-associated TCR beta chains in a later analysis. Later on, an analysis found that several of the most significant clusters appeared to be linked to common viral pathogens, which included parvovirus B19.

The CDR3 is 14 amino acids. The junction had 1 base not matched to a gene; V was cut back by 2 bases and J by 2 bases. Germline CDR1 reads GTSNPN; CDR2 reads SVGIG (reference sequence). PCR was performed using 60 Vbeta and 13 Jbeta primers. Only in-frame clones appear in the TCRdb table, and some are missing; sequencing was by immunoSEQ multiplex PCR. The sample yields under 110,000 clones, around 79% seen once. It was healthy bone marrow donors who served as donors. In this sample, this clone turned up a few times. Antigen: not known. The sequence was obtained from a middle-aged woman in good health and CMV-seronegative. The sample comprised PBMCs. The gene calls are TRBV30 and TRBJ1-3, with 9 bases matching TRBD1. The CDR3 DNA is TGTGCCTGGAGTCGGGACAGGGCTGGAAACACCATATATTTT. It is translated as CAWSRDRAGNTIYF.